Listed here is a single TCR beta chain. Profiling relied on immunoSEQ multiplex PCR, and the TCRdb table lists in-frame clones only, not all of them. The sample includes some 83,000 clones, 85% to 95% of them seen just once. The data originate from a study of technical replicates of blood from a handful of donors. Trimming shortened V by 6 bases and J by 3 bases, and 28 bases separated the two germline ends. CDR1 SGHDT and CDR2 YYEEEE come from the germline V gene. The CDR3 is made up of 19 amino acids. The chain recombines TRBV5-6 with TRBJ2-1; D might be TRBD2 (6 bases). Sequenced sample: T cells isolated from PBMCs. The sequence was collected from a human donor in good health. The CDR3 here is CASITLTTGRGTYYNEQFF. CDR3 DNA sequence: TGTGCCAGCATCACATTGACTACGGGTCGGGGGACTTACTACAATGAGCAGTTCTTC.